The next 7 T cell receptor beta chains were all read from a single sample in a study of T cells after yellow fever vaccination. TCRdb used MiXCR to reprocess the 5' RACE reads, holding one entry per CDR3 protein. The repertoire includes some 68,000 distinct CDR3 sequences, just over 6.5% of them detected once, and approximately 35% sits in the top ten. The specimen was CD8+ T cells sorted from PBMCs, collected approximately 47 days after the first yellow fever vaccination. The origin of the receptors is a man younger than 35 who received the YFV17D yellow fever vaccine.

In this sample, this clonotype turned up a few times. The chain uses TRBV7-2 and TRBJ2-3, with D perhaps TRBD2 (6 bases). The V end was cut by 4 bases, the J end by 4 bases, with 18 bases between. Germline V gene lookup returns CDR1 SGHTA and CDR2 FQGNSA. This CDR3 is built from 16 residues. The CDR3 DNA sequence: TGTGCCAGCAGCTACTCGGGACTCACGGGCTCAGATACGCAGTATTTT. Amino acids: CASSYSGLTGSDTQYF.

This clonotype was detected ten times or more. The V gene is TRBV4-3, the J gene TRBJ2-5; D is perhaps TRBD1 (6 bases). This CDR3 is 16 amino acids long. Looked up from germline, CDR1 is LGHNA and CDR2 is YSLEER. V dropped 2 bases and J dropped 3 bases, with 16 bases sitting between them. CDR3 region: CASSQSIGPGEETQYF. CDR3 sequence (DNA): TGCGCCAGCAGCCAATCAATTGGACCAGGGGAAGAGACCCAGTACTTC.

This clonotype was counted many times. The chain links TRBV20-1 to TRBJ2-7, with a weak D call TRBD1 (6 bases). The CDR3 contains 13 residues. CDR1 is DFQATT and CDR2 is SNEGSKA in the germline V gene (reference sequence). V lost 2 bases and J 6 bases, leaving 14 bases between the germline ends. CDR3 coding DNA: TGCAGTGCTAGAAGCCCACGAGGGGGCGAGCAGTACTTC. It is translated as CSARSPRGGEQYF.

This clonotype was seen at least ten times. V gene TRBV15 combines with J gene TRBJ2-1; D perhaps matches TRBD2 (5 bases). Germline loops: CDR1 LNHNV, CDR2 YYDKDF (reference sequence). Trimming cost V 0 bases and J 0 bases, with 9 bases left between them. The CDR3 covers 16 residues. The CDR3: CATSRDVGSSYNEQFF. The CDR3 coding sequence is TGTGCCACCAGCAGAGACGTGGGGAGCTCCTACAATGAGCAGTTCTTC.

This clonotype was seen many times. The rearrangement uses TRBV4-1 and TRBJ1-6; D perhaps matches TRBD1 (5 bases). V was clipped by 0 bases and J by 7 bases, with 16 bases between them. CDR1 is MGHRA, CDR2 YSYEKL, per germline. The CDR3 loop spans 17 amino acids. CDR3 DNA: TGCGCCAGCAGCCAAGACGGCCGGTTGGGGGTAAATTCACCCCTCCACTTT. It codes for CASSQDGRLGVNSPLHF.

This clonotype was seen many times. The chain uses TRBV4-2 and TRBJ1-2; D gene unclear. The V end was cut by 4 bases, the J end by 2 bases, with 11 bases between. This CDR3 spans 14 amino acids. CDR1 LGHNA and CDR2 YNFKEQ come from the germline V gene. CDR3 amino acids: CASSPRTANYGYTF. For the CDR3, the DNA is TGTGCCAGCAGCCCCCGGACGGCGAACTATGGCTACACCTTC.

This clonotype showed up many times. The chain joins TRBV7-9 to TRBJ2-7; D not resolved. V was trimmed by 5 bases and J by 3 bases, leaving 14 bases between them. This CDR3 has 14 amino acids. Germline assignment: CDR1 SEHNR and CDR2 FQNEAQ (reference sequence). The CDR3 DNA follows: TGTGCCAGCAGCGGACCGATGAGTTTCTACGAGCAGTACGTC. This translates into CASSGPMSFYEQYV.